The 15 T cell receptor beta chains listed next were all sequenced from one sample in a study of blood T cell repertoires in COVID-19 (dated by TCRdb to 2020 to 2022). Library method: the immunoSEQ multiplex PCR assay. TCRdb mirrors the immuneACCESS table, restricted to in-frame sequences. Some clones are absent from its copies; in checked studies, under half trace to an unresolved V gene, and the reason for the others is unknown. Present in this sample are 250,000 to 300,000 clones, approximately 91% of which were seen just once. Of the sample, 1% to 1.5% falls within the top ten clones. Sequencing was done on a sample of PBMCs or T cells enriched from blood (not recorded which). These receptor sequences come from a human donor in a cohort exposed to, infected with or recovered from COVID-19 (not recorded which). The donor label of this sample is uncertain.

The V call is TRBV21-1, the J call TRBJ2-5; TRBD1, the D gene given by the table, was not confirmed from the DNA. TRBV21-1 constitutes a pseudogene. The CDR3 spans 20 residues. DNA for the CDR3: TGTGCCAGCAGCAAGGCGTCCGGGACAGGGCAGGGGTGGCTAACGGAGACCCAGTACTTC. Protein sequence: CASSKASGTGQGWLTETQYF.

The V call is TRBV30, the J call TRBJ2-2; 7 positions match TRBD1. V was pared by 4 bases and J by 0 bases, with 5 bases of the junction left unmatched. This CDR3 spans 15 amino acids. Germline V gene data show CDR1 as GTSNPN and CDR2 as SVGIG (reference sequence). CDR3 residues: CAWKGARANTGELFF. The CDR3 bases are TGTGCCTGGAAGGGGGCGCGGGCGAACACCGGGGAGCTGTTTTTT. The full variable domain, rest sourced from reference TRBV30 and TRBJ2-2, is SQTIHQWPATLVQPVGSPLSLECTVEGTSNPNLYWYRQAAGRGLQLLFYSVGIGQISSEVPQNLSASRPQDRQFILSSKKLLLSDSGFYLCAWKGARANTGELFFGEGSRLTVL.

The chain has TRBV9 and TRBJ1-2, with D possibly matching TRBD1 (6 bases). Germline CDR1 SGDLS, CDR2 YYNGEE. The CDR3 runs to 17 residues. The V end lost 0 bases, the J end lost 4 bases, and 19 bases lay between the germline ends. The CDR3 loop reads CASSVEGGGNGIYGYTF. The CDR3 nucleotides are TGTGCCAGCAGCGTAGAGGGGGGAGGGAATGGTATCTATGGCTACACCTTC.

The chain carries TRBV13 and TRBJ2-7; perhaps TRBD2 as D (5 bases). The CDR3 loop spans 13 amino acids. CDR1 is PRHDT, CDR2 FYEKMQ, per germline (reference sequence). V gave up 5 bases and J gave up 0 bases, with 8 bases separating them. The CDR3, as DNA: TGTGCCAGCAGCGGGCGGGTCTCCTACGAGCAGTACTTC. Amino acid sequence: CASSGRVSYEQYF.

The chain is built from TRBV27 and TRBJ1-1; D uncertain. Germline V lookup: CDR1 MNHEY, CDR2 SMNVEV (reference sequence). The CDR3 is 13 residues long. Trimming removed 8 bases at V and 11 bases at J, with 21 bases between. DNA of the CDR3: TGTGCCAGCGCCGAACTTGGGCGGGTGGAGGCTTTCTTT. Translated: CASAELGRVEAFF.

This clone has just one count. This chain joins TRBV10-3 and TRBJ1-2; D is possibly TRBD1 (5 bases). Germline V gene sequence: CDR1 ENHRY, CDR2 SYGVKD. Trimming removed 2 bases at V and 3 bases at J, with 7 bases between. The CDR3 has 13 residues. This chain's CDR3 is CAISENRHYGYTF. CDR3 in DNA: TGTGCCATCAGTGAGAACAGGCACTATGGCTACACCTTC.

The chain couples TRBV7-9 to TRBJ2-1, with TRBD2 matching over 10 bases. The CDR3 runs to 16 residues. Trimming at V came to 4 bases and at J to 10 bases, leaving 13 bases not matched to a gene. CDR1 is SEHNR, CDR2 FQNEAQ, per germline (reference sequence). This chain's CDR3 is CASSSGTSARSLEQFF. CDR3 nucleotide sequence: TGTGCCAGCAGCTCAGGGACTAGCGCTCGTTCCCTGGAGCAGTTCTTC.

The chain links TRBV6-5 to TRBJ1-5; D is uncertain. The CDR3 extends over 14 amino acids. Trimming left V 7 bases short and J 0 bases short, with 10 bases between. CDR1 is MNHEY and CDR2 is SVGAGI in the germline V gene. CDR3 nucleotides: TGTGCCAGCAAAGCGGGAGATAGCAATCAGCCCCAGCATTTT. This gives the protein CASKAGDSNQPQHF.

The rearrangement joins TRBV2 to TRBJ2-2, with 7 nucleotides matching TRBD1. This CDR3 comprises 17 residues. From germline, CDR1 is SNHLY and CDR2 FYNNEI. J gave up 1 base and V 6 bases, and 11 bases lay outside the gene matches. The CDR3 is CASRSLGQTLNTGELFF. CDR3 nucleotide sequence: TGTGCCAGCAGGTCTTTGGGACAGACATTGAACACCGGGGAGCTGTTTTTT.

The gene calls are TRBV2 and TRBJ2-2; 9 nucleotides match TRBD1. The CDR3 sequence is 15 residues long. CDR1 and CDR2 (germline): SNHLY, FYNNEI. V lost 3 bases to trimming and J lost 5 bases; unmatched junction nucleotides: 4. This CDR3 reads CASSETGGSTGELFF. The CDR3 nucleotides are TGTGCCAGCAGTGAGACAGGGGGATCAACCGGGGAGCTGTTTTTT. The full variable domain, its missing parts supplied by reference TRBV2 and TRBJ2-2, is EPEVTQTPSHQVTQMGQEVILRCVPISNHLYFYWYRQILGQKVEFLVSFYNNEISEKSEIFDDQFSVERPDGSNFTLKIRSTKLEDSAMYFCASSETGGSTGELFFGEGSRLTVL.

V gene TRBV28 combines with J gene TRBJ2-3, with a tentative D call TRBD2 (6 bases). CDR3 size: 16 residues. V shed 8 bases and J shed 2 bases, with 20 bases lying between them. Per the germline V gene, CDR1 is MDHEN and CDR2 is SYDVKM. CDR3 DNA sequence: TGTGCCAGCTGGGGTGAGACTAGACTCTTCACAGATACGCAGTATTTT. Protein product: CASWGETRLFTDTQYF.

The chain is built from TRBV18 and TRBJ2-1, with TRBD1 as a possible D gene (6 bases). CDR3 size: 15 residues. Germline assignment: CDR1 KGHSH and CDR2 LQKENI. The ends were cut back, 0 bases at V and 5 bases at J, with 11 bases in the middle. The chain's CDR3 is CASSPPHRVDNEQFF. The CDR3 nucleotides are TGTGCCAGCTCACCACCGCACAGGGTTGACAATGAGCAGTTCTTC.

The chain combines TRBV7-8 with TRBJ1-2; D may be TRBD1 (6 bases). The CDR3 loop spans 16 amino acids. The V gene lost 5 bases and the J gene lost 10 bases, with 26 bases spanning the gap. Germline V gene data show CDR1 as SGHVS and CDR2 as FQNEAQ. In DNA, the CDR3 is TGTGCCAGCAGCCCTTTTACTTCCGGGACACTTGGCGTCTACACCTTC. Translated, it gives CASSPFTSGTLGVYTF.

The count of this clone is one. The J gene is TRBJ1-4, the V gene TRBV11-2; D gene ambiguous. The CDR3 length is 16 residues. V was trimmed by 1 base and J by 4 bases, leaving 13 bases between them. CDR1 SGHAT and CDR2 FQNNGV come from the germline V gene. CDR3 protein: CASSLGYGVLNEKLFF. As DNA, the CDR3 is TGTGCCAGCAGCTTAGGGTACGGGGTCCTTAATGAAAAACTGTTTTTT.

The V gene is TRBV7-9, the J gene TRBJ2-1; maybe TRBD1 (5 bases). The CDR3 has 15 residues. From germline, CDR1 is SEHNR and CDR2 FQNEAQ (reference sequence). V gave up 3 bases and J gave up 4 bases, with 13 bases separating them. For the CDR3, the DNA is TGTGCCAGCAGCTTGATACAGGTCAAATACAATGAGCAGTTCTTC. This codes for CASSLIQVKYNEQFF.